These 2 T cell receptor beta chains came from one sample sequenced in a study of CD8+ T cells in alopecia areata. Reverse transcribed after extraction, RNA yielded cDNA as the sequencing template. Sequenced by immunoSEQ multiplex PCR; TCRdb stores in-frame clones only, minus some. Among hundreds of thousands of clones listed, 57% were seen once. The starting material was CD4+ T cells sorted from blood, obtained at week 0. These receptors were collected from a human donor with alopecia areata.

The rearrangement links TRBV14 to TRBJ2-7; D not resolved. CDR1 is SGHDN and CDR2 is FVKESK in the germline V gene. V dropped 2 bases and J dropped 6 bases, with 5 bases sitting between them. The CDR3 is 11 amino acids. As DNA, the CDR3 is TGTGCCAGCAGCCAACGAACCGAGCAGTACTTC. This gives the protein CASSQRTEQYF.

This clone was picked up a small number of times. The V gene is TRBV30, the J gene TRBJ2-3, with no clear D. There are 11 residues in the CDR3. The germline gives CDR1 GTSNPN, CDR2 SVGIG (reference sequence). The germline V and J ends were trimmed by 3 bases and 6 bases, with 7 bases remaining between them. The CDR3 nucleotides are TGTGCCTGGAGAAGGTCCGATACGCAGTATTTT. Translated: CAWRRSDTQYF.